A selection of T cell receptor beta chains follows, all from one sample in a study of blood T cell repertoires in COVID-19. Some clones are missing from TCRdb's copy, which holds only in-frame ones; the method was immunoSEQ multiplex PCR. This sample carries about 180,000 clones, over 60% of them seen once, and the ten largest clones take more than 25%. The sequenced sample consisted of peripheral blood. The receptors originated from a woman between 70 and 85 years old with acute or convalescent COVID-19. Each CDR3 is given with its conserved first and last residue. D genes are given only for firm matches. Only some rows state a clone size, as once, few, many or a class for expanded clones.

D gene	CDR3 length	V gene	clone size	J gene	CDR3 protein	CDR3 DNA
TRBD1	16	TRBV5-1	-	TRBJ2-7	CASSLAPGQGVGEQYF	TGCGCCAGCAGCTTGGCCCCGGGACAGGGGGTGGGCGAGCAGTACTTC
-	17	TRBV28	-	TRBJ2-1	CASRPRGFLGLDNEQFF	TGTGCCAGCAGACCCCGGGGGTTTCTTGGATTGGACAATGAGCAGTTCTTC
TRBD1	13	TRBV2	-	TRBJ2-7	CASKDRGPYEQYF	TGTGCCAGCAAGGACAGGGGACCCTACGAGCAGTACTTC
-	15	TRBV27	few	TRBJ2-2	CASSPARINTGELFF	TGTGCCAGCAGTCCGGCTAGGATTAACACCGGGGAGCTGTTTTTT
TRBD2	18	TRBV3-1/TRBV3-2	-	TRBJ2-1	CASSQDMSGSSSYNEQFF	TGTGCCAGCAGCCAAGATATGAGCGGGAGTAGTTCCTACAATGAGCAGTTCTTC
TRBD1	17	TRBV18	-	TRBJ2-2	CASSPFRDRGNTGELFF	TGTGCCAGCTCACCGTTCCGGGACAGGGGGAACACCGGGGAGCTGTTTTTT
-	19	TRBV5-4	-	TRBJ1-3	CASSSDGLVDSSSGNTIYF	TGTGCCAGCAGCTCGGACGGACTTGTCGACTCGAGCTCTGGAAACACCATATATTTT
TRBD1	12	TRBV27	few	TRBJ2-7	CASRTGMSEQYF	TGTGCCAGCCGGACAGGGATGAGCGAGCAGTACTTC
-	16	TRBV9	-	TRBJ2-1	CASSVGPPPSYNEQFF	TGTGCCAGCAGCGTAGGTCCCCCTCCCTCCTACAATGAGCAGTTCTTC
-	15	TRBV11-2	-	TRBJ2-6	CASSLDLSGANVLTF	TGTGCCAGCAGCTTAGATCTTTCTGGGGCCAACGTCCTGACTTTC
-	11	TRBV6-2/TRBV6-3	-	TRBJ1-2	CASSSGVGYTF	TGTGCCAGCAGTTCAGGGGTTGGCTACACCTTC
TRBD1	13	TRBV6-5	-	TRBJ1-2	CASGDRGAYGYTF	TGTGCCAGCGGCGACAGGGGTGCCTATGGCTACACCTTC
TRBD2	14	TRBV10-3	once	TRBJ2-7	CAIRPAGIPNEQYF	TGTGCCATCAGACCAGCGGGGATACCGAACGAGCAGTACTTC
-	16	TRBV19	few	TRBJ2-1	CASSREVGGAYNEQFF	TGTGCCAGTAGTCGGGAGGTGGGGGGCGCTTACAATGAGCAGTTCTTC
TRBD1	15	TRBV10-3	-	TRBJ2-3	CAISPTGNPTDTQYF	TGTGCCATCAGTCCGACAGGGAATCCCACAGATACGCAGTATTTT